This record looks at one T cell receptor (beta chain) sequence and its context. Its specificity is not known. These data belong to a study of monozygotic twins with inflammatory bowel disease. Points from the study as a whole: Repertoires of patients may have been made more variable by differing immunosuppressive treatments. Healthy twins shared more clonotypes with others than IBD patients, most markedly active ones.

Skipping T cell sorting, the study isolated total RNA directly from whole blood. The CDR3 loop spans 18 amino acids. CDR1 is SGHRS, CDR2 YFSETQ, per germline. Each of TCRalpha and TCRbeta cDNA went through two nested PCRs, lasting about 16 and 10 cycles. TCRdb reanalyzed the 5' RACE reads and collapses them to one entry per CDR3 protein, without DNA. The sample has 200,000 to 250,000 distinct CDR3 sequences. Sequenced sample: blood. This receptor was taken from a human donor with ulcerative colitis or Crohn's disease, or a healthy co-twin of an affected twin (not recorded which). V usage is TRBV5-1 and J usage is TRBJ2-3; there is no DNA to check the TCRdb D call of TRBD1. The CDR3 sequence is CASSVTGSTSFHTDTQYF.